This T cell receptor beta chain was documented in a study of prognosis after radiotherapy for stage I lung cancer. Investigators drew about 6 milliliters of peripheral blood at each of two time points. This clonotype was counted ten times or more. Its antigen remains unknown. From genomic DNA, two-round multiplex PCR was used to amplify TCR beta CDR3. First-round PCR employed TRBV- and TRBJ-specific primers for each gene. In TCRdb, the multiplex PCR reads were re-called with MiXCR into one record per CDR3 protein. The sample carries about 28,000 distinct CDR3 sequences, around a third recorded once. Findings and limits, study-wide: Unique TCR clone counts fell after stereotactic body radiation therapy, median roughly 10,000 versus 7,000.

This CDR3 has 18 residues. Per germline, CDR1 PRHDT and CDR2 FYEKMQ (reference sequence). The junction had 6 bases not matched to a gene; V was cut back by 2 bases and J by 0 bases. This sequence originates from a donor at least 50 years old with non-small cell lung cancer. The sample in question was PBMCs, obtained before or after stereotactic body radiation therapy (not recorded which). This chain uses TRBV13 with TRBJ2-3; 12 bases are a match to TRBD2. Here the CDR3 DNA reads TGTGCCAGCAGCTTATGGACTAGCGGGAACCATAGCACAGATACGCAGTATTTT. It yields the protein CASSLWTSGNHSTDTQYF.